The text below deals with one T cell receptor beta chain. Its antigen remains unknown. The sample originates from a study of regulatory T cells in long-lasting Graves disease. Germline CDR1 and CDR2: MNHEY and SVGAGI. CDR3 length equals 14 residues. V shed 3 bases and J shed 7 bases, with 15 bases lying between them. Overall study results and limits: With a few thousand shared public clonotypes, persistent patients exceeded new patients, who shared over 850. Accuracy could have been hurt by small sample size. Persistent disease samples used TRBV28, TRBJ1-2 and TRBJ2-5 preferentially.

Time point noted: newly diagnosed GD, antithyroid drugs for less than 3 months. Making the TCR library involved RNA that had been extracted from PBMCs. An endocrinology unit in Xi'an, China, supplied the patients. Building of the TCR beta libraries involved iRepertoire HTBI primers and Arm-PCR of CDR3 regions. TCRdb passed the multiplex PCR reads through MiXCR, listing each CDR3 protein once. The profile shows approximately 230,000 distinct CDR3 sequences, about 17% of them singletons. This TCR came from a female donor with Graves disease. The specimen comprised peripheral blood mononuclear cells (PBMCs), sampled at new diagnosis, from a patient treated with antithyroid drugs. This chain uses TRBV6-5 with TRBJ1-1; D not resolved. The CDR3 region is CASSYRTPPLEAFF. The CDR3 nucleotides are TGTGCCAGCAGTTATCGTACCCCACCCCTTGAAGCTTTCTTT.